Each of the 10 T cell receptor beta chains below was sequenced from the same sample in a study of shared clonotypes between healthy human individuals. Naive CD8 cells lacked CD45RO and underwent positive selection for CCR7, leaving out terminally differentiated effector memory CD45RA+ cells. Here immunoSEQ multiplex PCR was the method, and the copy in TCRdb shows in-frame clones only, minus some. Of around 580,000 clones in the sample, roughly 98% are singletons; the top ten hold approximately 0.33%. The sample was naive CD8+ T cells sorted from blood. Every receptor here comes from a man aged 30-40 years in good health.

The V call is TRBV9, the J call TRBJ2-1, with D perhaps TRBD1 or TRBD2 (5 bases each). V was cut by 7 bases and J by 2 bases, with 16 bases left in between. Germline CDR1 SGDLS, CDR2 YYNGEE. CDR3 length: 15 residues. The CDR3 reads CASSQSWGPYNEQFF. DNA of the CDR3: TGTGCCAGCTCCCAGTCCTGGGGACCCTACAATGAGCAGTTCTTC.

V gene TRBV7-2 combines with J gene TRBJ2-7; D possibly corresponds to TRBD2 (6 bases). Germline CDR1 and CDR2: SGHTA and FQGNSA. Trimming took off 1 base at V and 3 bases at J, with 10 bases between the two ends. The CDR3 covers 14 residues. CDR3 sequence: CASSLDGGSYEQYF. The CDR3 DNA reads TGTGCCAGCAGCTTAGACGGGGGTAGCTACGAGCAGTACTTC.

The chain's CDR3 is CASSEARGQYF. CDR3 DNA sequence: TGTGCCAGCAGTGAGGCGAGGGGGCAGTACTTC. V gene TRBV25-1 combines with J gene TRBJ2-7, with D perhaps TRBD1 or TRBD2 (5 bases each). Per germline, CDR1 MGHDK and CDR2 SYGVNS. There are 11 residues in the CDR3. The V end lost 3 bases, the J end lost 9 bases, and 9 bases lay between the germline ends.

CDR3 bases: TGTGCCAGCAGCCCCCATGCAGGTTCTGGGCAGTACTTC. This translates into CASSPHAGSGQYF. This sequence joins TRBV6-5 and TRBJ2-7; D ambiguous. V lost 6 bases and J lost 9, with 18 bases in between. The CDR3 is 13 residues long. Germline V gene lookup returns CDR1 MNHEY and CDR2 SVGAGI.

This clone was recorded once. The gene calls are TRBV21-1 and TRBJ1-3. TRBV21-1 is a pseudogene. The CDR3 extends over 17 amino acids. CDR3 residues: CASSKTDTGAVGNTIYF. For the CDR3, the DNA is TGTGCCAGCAGCAAAACGGATACGGGGGCGGTTGGAAACACCATATATTTT.

This rearrangement joins TRBV6-1 to TRBJ1-2, with unresolved D. CDR1 and CDR2 from the germline V gene are MNHNS and SASEGT. The CDR3 is made up of 14 amino acids. V dropped 7 bases and J dropped 5 bases, with 17 bases sitting between them. The CDR3 bases are TGTGCCAGCATGCCAGAATCCTCCCTGTATGGCTACACCTTC. It codes for CASMPESSLYGYTF.

This chain links TRBV7-8 with TRBJ2-1; D uncertain. V gave up 2 bases and J gave up 6 bases, with 8 bases separating them. Germline assignment: CDR1 SGHVS and CDR2 FQNEAQ. This CDR3 is built from 13 residues. The CDR3 sequence is CASSLNVPNEQFF. DNA for the CDR3: TGTGCCAGCAGCTTAAACGTCCCCAATGAGCAGTTCTTC.

J is TRBJ2-7 and V is TRBV9; 13 bases line up with TRBD2. The V segment lost 4 bases and the J segment 5 bases; nucleotides outside the gene matches: 6. CDR1 is SGDLS, CDR2 YYNGEE, per germline. The CDR3 loop spans 15 amino acids. DNA for the CDR3: TGTGCCAGCAGCCCCGGACTAGCGGGAGACGACGAGCAGTACTTC. It specifies CASSPGLAGDDEQYF.

The rearrangement links TRBV6-1 to TRBJ2-7; 11 nucleotides match TRBD2. Germline lookup yields CDR1 MNHNS and CDR2 SASEGT. CDR3 length: 15 residues. After removal of 8 bases from V and 2 bases from J, the junction contained 8 bases not matched to a gene. The CDR3 DNA reads as TGTGCCAGCGACCCCCTAGCGGGAGGCCCCTACGAGCAGTACTTC. It is translated as CASDPLAGGPYEQYF.

The rearrangement uses TRBV7-9 and TRBJ2-7; 9 bases align to TRBD1. The CDR3 totals 14 residues. Germline-derived CDR1 and CDR2 are SEHNR and FQNEAQ (reference sequence). The ends lost 5 bases at V and 5 bases at J; junction bases unmatched: 7. CDR3 sequence reads: CASSEPGQGNEQYF. In DNA form, the CDR3 reads TGTGCCAGCAGCGAACCGGGACAGGGAAACGAGCAGTACTTC.